The following is a TCR beta chain sequence with its context. No antigen is known for it. The record originates from a study of vaccination effects on CD4 cells after COVID-19. The protocol was immunoSEQ multiplex PCR, while the TCRdb copy is restricted to in-frame clones and leaves out a portion. In the table there are around 60,000 clones, 65% to 80% of which are singletons. Researchers isolated CD4+ T cells once about eleven days of culture had elapsed. CDR3 size: 14 residues. With 7 bases removed from V and 1 base from J, the gap between germline ends came to 12 bases. The germline V gene encodes CDR1 SNHLY and CDR2 FYNNEI.

This TCR was recovered from a human donor who received a COVID-19 vaccine. Sequencing used CD4+ T cells from PBMCs cultured without peptide, obtained before COVID-19 vaccination. The chain recombines TRBV2 with TRBJ2-3; the D call may be TRBD1 or TRBD2 (5 bases each). The CDR3 loop is CASNRGVGTDTQYF. The DNA for the CDR3 is TGTGCCAGCAACCGAGGGGTGGGCACAGATACGCAGTATTTT.